Each of the 10 T cell receptor beta chains below was sequenced from the same sample in a study of blood T cell repertoires in COVID-19. The protocol was immunoSEQ multiplex PCR, while the TCRdb copy is restricted to in-frame clones and leaves out a portion. The table records under 400,000 clones, about 88% of them present only once. Sequenced sample: PBMCs or T cells enriched from blood (not recorded which). The receptors stem from a woman between 25 and 40 years old who had been exposed to COVID-19.

The count of this clone is one. The rearrangement links TRBV28 to TRBJ2-5; 9 bases agree with TRBD1. The CDR3 spans 16 residues. The germline CDR1 and CDR2 sequences are MDHEN and SYDVKM. V was clipped by 4 bases and J by 4 bases; unmatched bases: 10. CDR3 sequence (DNA): TGTGCCAGCAGTTCCCCCTACAGGGGGCGAGCAGAGACCCAGTACTTC. Its protein is CASSSPYRGRAETQYF.

This clone was seen only a few times. The CDR3 reads CASSQVYSEEQFF. CDR3 DNA: TGTGCCAGCAGCCAAGTGTATTCTGAGGAGCAGTTCTTC. The chain is built from TRBV3-1 (or the pseudogene TRBV3-2) and TRBJ2-1; D call uncertain. V lost 1 base, J lost 10 bases, and 11 bases lay in between. The germline V gene has CDR1 LGHDT and CDR2 YNNKEL (reference sequence). The CDR3 length is 13 residues.

The CDR3 loop is CASSLIAGAGGNEQFF. CDR3 in DNA: TGTGCCAGCAGCCTCATAGCGGGAGCCGGCGGGAATGAGCAGTTCTTC. V and J are TRBV13 and TRBJ2-1; 9 bases match TRBD2. The CDR3 runs 16 residues. Per the germline V gene, CDR1 is PRHDT and CDR2 is FYEKMQ (reference sequence). J lost 7 bases, V lost 5 bases, and 12 bases had no gene match.

The chain carries TRBV10-2 and TRBJ1-2, with 7 positions matching TRBD1. From germline, CDR1 is WSHSY and CDR2 SAAADI. The V gene end was trimmed by 7 bases and the J gene end by 3 bases; junction bases not matched to a gene: 8. The CDR3 has 14 amino acids. This chain's CDR3 is CASTVTGDDYGYTF. CDR3 DNA sequence: TGCGCCAGCACAGTTACAGGGGATGACTATGGCTACACCTTC.

This clone was observed a handful of times. The chain employs TRBV3-1 (or the pseudogene TRBV3-2) and TRBJ1-5; 10 nucleotides align to TRBD1. J was trimmed by 5 bases and V by 1 base; bases with no gene match: 2. CDR1 is LGHDT, CDR2 YNNKEL, per germline (reference sequence). The CDR3 is 15 amino acids. The CDR3 DNA is TGTGCCAGCAGCCAAGGGACAGGGGGGGATCAGCCCCAGCATTTT. Protein product: CASSQGTGGDQPQHF.

The chain combines TRBV13 with TRBJ1-1; unclear D gene. V shed 2 bases and J shed 3 bases, with 16 bases lying between them. CDR3 length: 16 residues. The germline V gene has CDR1 PRHDT and CDR2 FYEKMQ (reference sequence). DNA of the CDR3: TGTGCCAGCAGCTTAACCGCTCATCGCACGGACACTGAAGCTTTCTTT. Translated: CASSLTAHRTDTEAFF.

This clone occurred once. In DNA form, the CDR3 reads TGTGCCAGCAGCAATGACAGGAACTATGGCTACACCTTC. Amino acids: CASSNDRNYGYTF. The V gene is TRBV7-2, the J gene TRBJ1-2; maybe TRBD1 (6 bases). The CDR3 has 13 residues. V was cut by 5 bases and J by 2 bases, with 9 bases left in between. The V gene's germline CDR1 is SGHTA and CDR2 FQGNSA.

This chain joins TRBV5-5 and TRBJ2-5, with D possibly TRBD1 on 5 matching bases. Trimming stripped 0 bases from V and 3 bases from J, with 6 bases between. The CDR3 loop spans 13 amino acids. Germline CDR1 SGHKS, CDR2 YYEKEE (reference sequence). CDR3 residues: CASSLGREETQYF. The CDR3 coding sequence is TGTGCCAGCAGCTTGGGCAGGGAAGAGACCCAGTACTTC.

The chain combines TRBV10-1 with TRBJ2-1, with 10 bases lining up with TRBD2. CDR1 is WNHNN and CDR2 is SYGVQD in the germline V gene (reference sequence). Trimming cost V 4 bases and J 4 bases; bases outside gene matches: 4. This CDR3 contains 15 residues. CDR3 sequence (DNA): TGCGCCAGCAGTGGTGGACTAGCGGAATACAATGAGCAGTTCTTC. This sequence encodes CASSGGLAEYNEQFF.

This chain uses TRBV6-1 with TRBJ1-2, with D perhaps TRBD1 (5 bases). V lost 2 bases and J lost 2, with 12 bases in between. Germline CDR1 reads MNHNS; CDR2 reads SASEGT. The CDR3 spans 15 residues. The CDR3 here is CASSERSGLNYGYTF. The CDR3 nucleotides are TGTGCCAGCAGTGAACGGTCAGGGTTGAACTATGGCTACACCTTC.